The T cell receptor beta chain described here comes from a study of blood T cells in healthy people across ages. Through a sample-barcoded 5' primer and a J-beta primer mix, a second PCR was run for roughly 6 to 11 cycles. Each CDR3 protein is one row after TCRdb ran MiXCR on the 5' RACE reads. Of hundreds of thousands of distinct CDR3 sequences listed, about three fifths are singletons. The CDR3 has 14 amino acids. The germline CDR1 and CDR2 sequences are MDHEN and SYDVKM. The source is a man aged 30 to 45 in good health. What was sequenced was blood. V is TRBV28 and J is TRBJ2-5, with TRBD1 matching 10 bases. Near its end, the DNA agrees better with TRBJ2-7, so the J call may be wrong. The CDR3: CASNRQGASYEQYF. The CDR3 nucleotides are TGTGCCAGCAACAGACAGGGGGCGAGCTACGAGCAGTACTTC.